What follows describes a single T cell receptor beta chain. The antigen remains unidentified. This CDR3 has 15 residues. CDR1 and CDR2 from the germline V gene are SGHKS and YYEKEE (reference sequence). The V gene end was trimmed by 2 bases and the J gene end by 10 bases; junction bases not matched to a gene: 7. This sample is part of a study of T cell responses to AZD1222 COVID-19 vaccine. Study-wide points: The breadth and depth of Spike-specific TCRs increased once two AZD1222 doses had been given. Females made up more of the donors, who were largely white British, and clonal diversity may have come out too low.

The table came from immunoSEQ multiplex PCR; TCRdb's copy has only in-frame clones and leaves some out. Here the sample spans 150,000 to 200,000 clones, roughly 92% being singletons. The receptor was derived from an adult in good health. V is TRBV5-5 and J is TRBJ1-4, with 11 bases lining up with TRBD1. Sequences were derived from peripheral blood, sampled on day 0 of AZD1222 vaccination. CDR3 nucleotides: TGTGCCAGCAGCTTCCGGACAGGGGGCGTCGGAAAACTGTTTTTT. As protein: CASSFRTGGVGKLFF. Based on the CDR3 plus reference TRBV5-5 and TRBJ1-4, the full variable domain is DAGVTQSPTHLIKTRGQQVTLRCSPISGHKSVSWYQQVLGQGPQFIFQYYEKEERGRGNFPDRFSARQFPNYSSELNVNALLLGDSALYLCASSFRTGGVGKLFFGSGTQLSVL.